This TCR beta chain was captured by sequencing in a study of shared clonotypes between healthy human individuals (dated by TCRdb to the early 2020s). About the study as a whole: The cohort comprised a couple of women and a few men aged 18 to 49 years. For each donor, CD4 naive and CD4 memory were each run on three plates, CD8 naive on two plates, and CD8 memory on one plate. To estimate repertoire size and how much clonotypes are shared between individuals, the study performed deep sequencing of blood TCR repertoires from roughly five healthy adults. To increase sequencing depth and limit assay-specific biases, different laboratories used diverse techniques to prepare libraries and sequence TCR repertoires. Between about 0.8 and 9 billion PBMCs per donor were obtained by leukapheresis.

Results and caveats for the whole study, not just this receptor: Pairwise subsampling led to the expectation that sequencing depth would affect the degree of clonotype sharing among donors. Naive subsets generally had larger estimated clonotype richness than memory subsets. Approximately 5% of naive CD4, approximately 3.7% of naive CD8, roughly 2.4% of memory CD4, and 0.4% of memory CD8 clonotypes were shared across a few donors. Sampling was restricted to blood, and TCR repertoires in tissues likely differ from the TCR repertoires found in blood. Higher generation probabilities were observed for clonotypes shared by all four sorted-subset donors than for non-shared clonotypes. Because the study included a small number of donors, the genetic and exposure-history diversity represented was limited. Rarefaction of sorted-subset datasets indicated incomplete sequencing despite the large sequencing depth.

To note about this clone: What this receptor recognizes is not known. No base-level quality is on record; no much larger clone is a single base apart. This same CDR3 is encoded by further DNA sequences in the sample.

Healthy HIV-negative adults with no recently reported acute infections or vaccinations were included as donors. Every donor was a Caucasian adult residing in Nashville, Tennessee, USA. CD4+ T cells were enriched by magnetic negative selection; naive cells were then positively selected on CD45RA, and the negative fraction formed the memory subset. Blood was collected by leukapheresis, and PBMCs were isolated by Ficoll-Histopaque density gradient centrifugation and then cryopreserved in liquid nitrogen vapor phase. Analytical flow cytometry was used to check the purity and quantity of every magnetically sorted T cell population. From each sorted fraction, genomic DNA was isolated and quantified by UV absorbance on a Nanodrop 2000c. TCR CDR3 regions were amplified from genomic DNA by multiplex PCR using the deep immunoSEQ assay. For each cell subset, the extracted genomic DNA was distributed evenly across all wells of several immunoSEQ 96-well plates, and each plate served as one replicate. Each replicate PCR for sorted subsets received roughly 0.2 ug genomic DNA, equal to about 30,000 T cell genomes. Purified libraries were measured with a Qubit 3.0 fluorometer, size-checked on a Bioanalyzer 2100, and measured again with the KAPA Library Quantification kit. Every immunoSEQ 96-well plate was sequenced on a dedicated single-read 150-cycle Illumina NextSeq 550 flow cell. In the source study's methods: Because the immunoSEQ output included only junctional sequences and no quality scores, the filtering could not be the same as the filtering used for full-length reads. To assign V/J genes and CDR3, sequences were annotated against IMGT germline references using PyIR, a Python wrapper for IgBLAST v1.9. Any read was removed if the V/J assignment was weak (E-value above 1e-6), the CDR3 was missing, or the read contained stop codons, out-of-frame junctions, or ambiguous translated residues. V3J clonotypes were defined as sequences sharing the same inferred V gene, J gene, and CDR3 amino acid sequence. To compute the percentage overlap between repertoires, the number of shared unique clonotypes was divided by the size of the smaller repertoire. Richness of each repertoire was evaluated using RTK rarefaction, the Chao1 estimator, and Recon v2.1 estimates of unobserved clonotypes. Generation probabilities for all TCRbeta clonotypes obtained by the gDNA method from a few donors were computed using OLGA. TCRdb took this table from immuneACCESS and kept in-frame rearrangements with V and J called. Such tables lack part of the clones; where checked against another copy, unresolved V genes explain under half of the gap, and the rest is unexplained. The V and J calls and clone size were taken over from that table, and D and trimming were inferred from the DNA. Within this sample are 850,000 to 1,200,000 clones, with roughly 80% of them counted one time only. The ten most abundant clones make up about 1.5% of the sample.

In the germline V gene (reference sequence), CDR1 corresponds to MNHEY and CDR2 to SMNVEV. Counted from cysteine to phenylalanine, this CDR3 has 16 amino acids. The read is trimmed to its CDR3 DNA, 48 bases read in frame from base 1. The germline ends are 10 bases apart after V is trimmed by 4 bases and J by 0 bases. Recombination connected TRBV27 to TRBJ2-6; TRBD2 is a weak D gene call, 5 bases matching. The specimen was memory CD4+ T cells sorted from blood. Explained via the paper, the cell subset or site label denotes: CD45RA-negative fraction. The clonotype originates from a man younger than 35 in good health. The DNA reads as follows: TGTGCCAGCAGTTGGGGAGCTCCCTCTGGGGCCAACGTCCTGACTTTC. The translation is CASSWGAPSGANVLTF. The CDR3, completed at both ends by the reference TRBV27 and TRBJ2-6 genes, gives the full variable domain EAQVTQNPRYLITVTGKKLTVTCSQNMNHEYMSWYRQDPGLGLRQIYYSMNVEVTDKGDVPEGYKVSRKEKRNFPLILESPSPNQTSLYFCASSWGAPSGANVLTFGAGSRLTVL.